What follows are 4 T cell receptor beta chains derived from one specimen sequenced in a study of blood T cell repertoires in COVID-19. TCRdb's table, derived via immunoSEQ multiplex PCR, lists solely in-frame clones and lacks some. The sample gives 120,000 to 150,000 clones, less than 85% of which show up once; 8.8% is in the top ten. Specimen: peripheral blood. Receptors were obtained from a woman older than 75 in a cohort sampled during active or convalescent COVID-19.

V is TRBV9 and J is TRBJ2-3; TRBD2 matches at 8 bases. The junction had 7 bases not matched to a gene; V was cut back by 1 base and J by 0 bases. CDR1 is SGDLS, CDR2 YYNGEE, per germline. CDR3 size: 17 residues. The chain's CDR3 is CASSVSFGGASTDTQYF. The DNA for the CDR3 is TGTGCCAGCAGCGTATCGTTCGGGGGGGCTAGCACAGATACGCAGTATTTT.

The chain uses TRBV9 and TRBJ2-3, with D possibly TRBD1 on 7 matching bases. Germline-derived CDR1 and CDR2 are SGDLS and YYNGEE. V lost 3 bases to trimming and J lost 8 bases, with 22 bases between them. The CDR3 extends over 16 amino acids. CDR3 in DNA: TGTGCCAGCAGCGAGCGGACAGGAGGGTCGTGGGTTACGCAGTATTTT. The encoded protein is CASSERTGGSWVTQYF.

This chain connects TRBV7-9 to TRBJ2-2, with 8 bases that match TRBD2. The CDR3 is 13 amino acids. Per the germline V gene, CDR1 is SEHNR and CDR2 is FQNEAQ (reference sequence). V dropped 11 bases and J dropped 0; count of bases not matched to a gene: 2. CDR3 loop: CAGGLANTGELFF. The DNA of the CDR3 is TGTGCCGGGGGACTAGCGAACACCGGGGAGCTGTTTTTT.

This chain joins TRBV7-9 and TRBJ2-7; TRBD2 might be the D (5 bases). The germline V gene encodes CDR1 SEHNR and CDR2 FQNEAQ (reference sequence). This CDR3 spans 13 amino acids. The V gene lost 5 bases and the J gene lost 2 bases, with 10 bases spanning the gap. The CDR3 sequence: CASSLDWAYEQYF. Here the CDR3 DNA reads TGTGCCAGCAGCCTGGACTGGGCCTACGAGCAGTACTTC.